The rows below give T cell receptor beta chains drawn from one sample of a study of T cells after yellow fever vaccination. TCRdb redid the calling of the 5' RACE reads with MiXCR, one entry per CDR3 protein. This sample yields 100,000 to 150,000 distinct CDR3 sequences, of which 7.4% are seen a single time; roughly 2.6% belongs to the top ten. Material: CD4+ T cells sorted from PBMCs, obtained 10 to 11 days after the first yellow fever vaccination. All receptors derive from a man between 18 and 35 years old who received the YFV17D yellow fever vaccine. Each CDR3 is given with its conserved first and last residue. The order of the fields is J gene, clone size, V gene, D gene, CDR3 protein, CDR3 DNA. The D gene is left open where the match is weak. Not all rows give a size; the values are once, few, many and, for expanded clones, a class.

j_gene: TRBJ2-1; abundance: many; v_gene: TRBV2; d_gene: TRBD1; CDR3aa: CASSPTETGWHEQFF; CDR3nt: TGTGCCAGCAGTCCGACCGAGACAGGGTGGCATGAGCAGTTCTTC
j_gene: TRBJ1-4; abundance: many; v_gene: TRBV4-2; d_gene: NA; CDR3aa: CASTERDGGPEKLFF; CDR3nt: TGTGCCAGCACCGAACGGGACGGCGGCCCTGAAAAACTGTTTTTT
j_gene: TRBJ1-1; abundance: NA; v_gene: TRBV29-1; d_gene: TRBD1; CDR3aa: CSVRTGRWTEAFF; CDR3nt: TGCAGCGTTCGGACAGGGCGTTGGACTGAAGCTTTCTTT
j_gene: TRBJ1-6; abundance: many; v_gene: TRBV18; d_gene: NA; CDR3aa: CASSPGLGPANSPLHF; CDR3nt: TGTGCCAGCTCACCGGGTTTGGGACCGGCAAATTCACCCCTCCACTTT
j_gene: TRBJ1-2; abundance: many; v_gene: TRBV7-9; d_gene: NA; CDR3aa: CASSQNLRGIYGYTF; CDR3nt: TGTGCCAGCAGCCAAAACCTCAGGGGTATCTATGGCTACACCTTC
j_gene: TRBJ2-1; abundance: few; v_gene: TRBV6-5; d_gene: TRBD1; CDR3aa: CASILAGTDSYNEQFF; CDR3nt: TGTGCCAGCATACTCGCCGGGACAGACTCCTACAATGAGCAGTTCTTC
j_gene: TRBJ1-2; abundance: NA; v_gene: TRBV19; d_gene: NA; CDR3aa: CASSVDGGRNYGYTF; CDR3nt: TGTGCCAGTAGTGTCGACGGGGGGCGTAACTATGGCTACACCTTC
j_gene: TRBJ2-3; abundance: NA; v_gene: TRBV7-2; d_gene: NA; CDR3aa: CASSQTGSPPDTQYF; CDR3nt: TGTGCCAGCAGCCAGACCGGTAGCCCCCCAGATACGCAGTATTTT
j_gene: TRBJ1-2; abundance: many; v_gene: TRBV7-9; d_gene: NA; CDR3aa: CASSSDRSNYGYTF; CDR3nt: TGTGCCAGCAGCTCAGACCGATCTAACTATGGCTACACCTTC
j_gene: TRBJ2-5; abundance: NA; v_gene: TRBV5-1; d_gene: NA; CDR3aa: CASRRGTVQETQYF; CDR3nt: TGCGCCAGCAGGCGCGGGACGGTCCAAGAGACCCAGTACTTC
j_gene: TRBJ2-3; abundance: many; v_gene: TRBV10-3; d_gene: TRBD2; CDR3aa: CASRGEPDTQYF; CDR3nt: TGTGCCTCACGGGGGGAGCCAGATACGCAGTATTTT
j_gene: TRBJ2-1; abundance: many; v_gene: TRBV12-3/TRBV12-4; d_gene: TRBD2; CDR3aa: CASSLRGGGAGEQFF; CDR3nt: TGTGCCAGCAGTCTACGCGGCGGGGGGGCCGGGGAGCAGTTCTTC
j_gene: TRBJ2-1; abundance: many; v_gene: TRBV4-3; d_gene: TRBD2; CDR3aa: CASSQLTSGGGEQFF; CDR3nt: TGCGCCAGCAGCCAACTGACTAGCGGGGGGGGCGAGCAGTTCTTC
j_gene: TRBJ1-6; abundance: many; v_gene: TRBV4-3; d_gene: NA; CDR3aa: CASSKDSPRVYNSPLHF; CDR3nt: TGCGCCAGCAGCAAGGACAGCCCCAGGGTCTATAATTCACCCCTCCACTTT
j_gene: TRBJ2-1; abundance: many; v_gene: TRBV5-1; d_gene: NA; CDR3aa: CASSLGVDEQFF; CDR3nt: TGCGCCAGCAGCTTAGGGGTGGATGAGCAGTTCTTC
j_gene: TRBJ2-3; abundance: many; v_gene: TRBV9; d_gene: TRBD2; CDR3aa: CASSVGGSWADTQYF; CDR3nt: TGTGCCAGCAGCGTAGGCGGGAGTTGGGCAGATACGCAGTATTTT
j_gene: TRBJ2-3; abundance: many; v_gene: TRBV24-1; d_gene: NA; CDR3aa: CATSDQDGYTDTQYF; CDR3nt: TGTGCCACCAGTGACCAGGACGGATACACAGATACGCAGTATTTT
j_gene: TRBJ2-5; abundance: few; v_gene: TRBV15; d_gene: NA; CDR3aa: CATSRVGGDLETQYF; CDR3nt: TGTGCCACCAGCAGAGTCGGCGGGGACTTAGAGACCCAGTACTTC